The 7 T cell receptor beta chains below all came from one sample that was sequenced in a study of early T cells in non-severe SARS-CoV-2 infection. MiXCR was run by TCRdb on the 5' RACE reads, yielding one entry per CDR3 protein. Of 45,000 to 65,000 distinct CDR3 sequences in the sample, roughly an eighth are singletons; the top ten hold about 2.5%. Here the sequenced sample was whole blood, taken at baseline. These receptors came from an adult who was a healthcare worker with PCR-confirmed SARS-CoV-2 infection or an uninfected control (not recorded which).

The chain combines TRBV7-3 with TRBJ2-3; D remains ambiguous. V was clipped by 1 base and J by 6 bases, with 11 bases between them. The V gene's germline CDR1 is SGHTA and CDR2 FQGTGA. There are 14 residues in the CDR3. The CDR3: CASSLRVSPDTQYF. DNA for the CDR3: TGTGCCAGCAGCTTAAGGGTTAGCCCGGATACGCAGTATTTT.

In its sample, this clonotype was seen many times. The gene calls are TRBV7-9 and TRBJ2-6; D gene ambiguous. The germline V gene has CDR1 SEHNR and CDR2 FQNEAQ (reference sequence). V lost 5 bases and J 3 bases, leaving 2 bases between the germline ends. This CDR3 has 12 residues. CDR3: CASSGGANVLTF. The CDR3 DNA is TGTGCCAGCAGCGGTGGGGCCAACGTCCTGACTTTC.

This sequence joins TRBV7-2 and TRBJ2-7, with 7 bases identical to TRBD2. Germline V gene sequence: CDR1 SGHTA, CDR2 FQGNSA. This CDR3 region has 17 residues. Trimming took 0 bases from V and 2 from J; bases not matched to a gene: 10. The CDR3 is CASSLASASGFPYEQYF. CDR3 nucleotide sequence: TGTGCCAGCAGCTTAGCAAGTGCTAGCGGTTTTCCCTACGAGCAGTACTTC.

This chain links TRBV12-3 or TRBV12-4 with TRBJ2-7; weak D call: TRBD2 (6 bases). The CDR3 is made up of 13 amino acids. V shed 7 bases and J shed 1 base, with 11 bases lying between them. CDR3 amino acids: CASTSSGSYEQYF. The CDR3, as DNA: TGTGCCAGCACCTCCAGCGGGTCCTACGAGCAGTACTTC.

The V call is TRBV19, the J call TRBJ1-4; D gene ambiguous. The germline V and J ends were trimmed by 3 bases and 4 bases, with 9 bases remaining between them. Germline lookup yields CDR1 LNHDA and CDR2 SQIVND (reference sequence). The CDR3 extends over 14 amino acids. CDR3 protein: CASSILGYNEKLFF. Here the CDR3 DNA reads TGTGCCAGTAGTATCCTGGGTTATAATGAAAAACTGTTTTTT.

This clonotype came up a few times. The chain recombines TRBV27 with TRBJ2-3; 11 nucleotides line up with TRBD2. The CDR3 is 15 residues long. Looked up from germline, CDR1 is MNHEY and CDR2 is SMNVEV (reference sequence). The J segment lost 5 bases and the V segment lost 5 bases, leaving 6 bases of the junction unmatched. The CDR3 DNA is TGTGCCAGCAGTCTACTAGCGGGAGTAATAGATACGCAGTATTTT. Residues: CASSLLAGVIDTQYF.

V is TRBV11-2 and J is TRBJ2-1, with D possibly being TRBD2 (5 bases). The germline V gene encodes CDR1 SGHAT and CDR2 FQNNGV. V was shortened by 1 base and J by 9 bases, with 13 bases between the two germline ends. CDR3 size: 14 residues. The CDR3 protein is CASSLGVIGGEQFF. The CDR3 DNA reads TGTGCCAGCAGCTTAGGCGTGATAGGAGGTGAGCAGTTCTTC.